The 2 T cell receptor beta chains in this list originate from one sample, sequenced in a study of T cell responses to AZD1222 COVID-19 vaccine. Measured with immunoSEQ multiplex PCR; TCRdb has only the in-frame clones, and not every one. There are more than 140,000 clones in the sample; 70% to 90% occur only once, and about 3.2% lies in the top ten. The specimen was peripheral blood, collected on day 0 of MenACWY control vaccination. These receptors originate from an adult in good health.

The genes are TRBV19 and TRBJ1-1; tentative D call: TRBD1 (5 bases). This CDR3 spans 15 amino acids. The V gene lost 3 bases and the J gene lost 5 bases, with 16 bases spanning the gap. Per the germline V gene, CDR1 is LNHDA and CDR2 is SQIVND (reference sequence). The CDR3 region has the DNA TGTGCCAGTAGTATGGCGGCCTCCTGGGGGACTGAAGCTTTCTTT. The encoded protein is CASSMAASWGTEAFF.

V and J are TRBV29-1 and TRBJ2-2; D is perhaps TRBD2 (7 bases). Trimming stripped 4 bases from V and 2 bases from J, with 20 bases between. CDR1 is SQVTM and CDR2 is ANQGSEA in the germline V gene. The length of the CDR3 is 17 residues. CDR3 sequence: CSVVVFGGGDNTGELFF. Written as DNA, the CDR3 is TGCAGCGTTGTGGTTTTTGGCGGGGGCGATAACACCGGGGAGCTGTTTTTT.